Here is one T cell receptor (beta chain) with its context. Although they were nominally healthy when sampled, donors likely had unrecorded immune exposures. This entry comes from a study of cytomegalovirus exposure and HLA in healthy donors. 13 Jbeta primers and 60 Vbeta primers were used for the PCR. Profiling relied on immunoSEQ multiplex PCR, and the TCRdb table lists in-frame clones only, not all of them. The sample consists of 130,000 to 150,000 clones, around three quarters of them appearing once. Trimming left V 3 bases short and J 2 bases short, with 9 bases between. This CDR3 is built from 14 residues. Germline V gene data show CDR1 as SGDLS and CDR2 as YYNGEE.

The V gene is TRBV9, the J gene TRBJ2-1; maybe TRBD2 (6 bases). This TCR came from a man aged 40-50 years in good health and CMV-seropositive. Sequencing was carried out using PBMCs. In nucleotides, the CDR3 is TGTGCCAGCAGCGGGGACTTACCCTACAATGAGCAGTTCTTC. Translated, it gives CASSGDLPYNEQFF.